A single sample gave rise to the 3 T cell receptor beta chains below, sequenced in a study of T cells in Graves' hyperthyroidism and ophthalmopathy. Template material for amplifying TCR beta CDR3 regions consisted of RNA transcripts. During a first-round RT-PCR of the TCR CDR3, the HTBI primer set was used. TCRdb re-called the multiplex PCR reads through MiXCR, storing one row per CDR3 protein. The sample consists of 250,000 to 300,000 distinct CDR3 sequences, approximately 19% of them appearing once. Sequenced input: blood. The receptor set was obtained from a man over 45 with Graves' ophthalmopathy.

The chain joins TRBV4-2 to TRBJ1-2, with a possible D match to TRBD1 (5 bases). Trimming cost V 1 base and J 3 bases, with 12 bases left between them. The CDR3 runs 15 residues. CDR1 is LGHNA and CDR2 is YNFKEQ in the germline V gene. DNA of the CDR3: TGTGCCAGCAGCCAAGGGGCGGGGACCTACTATGGCTACACCTTC. Protein: CASSQGAGTYYGYTF.

In its sample, this clonotype was seen many times. V and J are TRBV3-1 and TRBJ2-1, with 7 bases fitting TRBD1. Unmatched junction bases numbered 3, after V lost 0 bases and J lost 4 bases. The CDR3 is made up of 15 amino acids. CDR1 is LGHDT and CDR2 is YNNKEL in the germline V gene (reference sequence). The CDR3: CASSQDRQGYNEQFF. CDR3 bases: TGTGCCAGCAGCCAAGATCGACAGGGATACAATGAGCAGTTCTTC.

In its sample, this clonotype was seen many times. Written as DNA, the CDR3 is TGTGCCAGCAGCCAATCGACAGGCTTAGGGTCGGATACGCAGTATTTT. Translating gives CASSQSTGLGSDTQYF. This chain uses TRBV3-1 with TRBJ2-3, with a possible D match to TRBD1 (6 bases). This CDR3 contains 16 residues. The germline CDR1 and CDR2 sequences are LGHDT and YNNKEL (reference sequence). V lost 2 bases and J lost 6, with 18 bases in between.